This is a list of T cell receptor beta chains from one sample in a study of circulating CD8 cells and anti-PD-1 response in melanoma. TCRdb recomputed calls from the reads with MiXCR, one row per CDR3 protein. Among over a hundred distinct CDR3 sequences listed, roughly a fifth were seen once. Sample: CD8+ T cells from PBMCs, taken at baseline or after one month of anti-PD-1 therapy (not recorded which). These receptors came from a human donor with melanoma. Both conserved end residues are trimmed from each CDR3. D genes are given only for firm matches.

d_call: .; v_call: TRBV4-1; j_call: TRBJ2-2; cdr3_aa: ASSTPDRTGELF
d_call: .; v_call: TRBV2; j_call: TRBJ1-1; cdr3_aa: ASSGLRTRTMNTEAF
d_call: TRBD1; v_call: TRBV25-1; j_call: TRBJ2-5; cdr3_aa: ASSAGDSRETQY
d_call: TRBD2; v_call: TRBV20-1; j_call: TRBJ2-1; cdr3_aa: SAGLAEYEQF
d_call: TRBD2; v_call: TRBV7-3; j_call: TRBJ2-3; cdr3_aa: ASSRLALSTDTQY
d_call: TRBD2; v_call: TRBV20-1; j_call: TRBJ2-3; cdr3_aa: SARPPGLAGGTTSTDTQY
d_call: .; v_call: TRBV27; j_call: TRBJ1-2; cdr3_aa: ASSLSGAYGYT
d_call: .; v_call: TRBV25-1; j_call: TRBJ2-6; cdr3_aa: ASRAGLFTKSGANVLT
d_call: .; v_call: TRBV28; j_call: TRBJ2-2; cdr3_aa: ASSSPFSTNTGELF
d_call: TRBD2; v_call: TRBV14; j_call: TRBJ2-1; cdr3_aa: ASSRRAGASAHEQF
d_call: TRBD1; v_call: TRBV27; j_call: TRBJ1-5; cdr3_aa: ASSLTSLTGGNQPQH
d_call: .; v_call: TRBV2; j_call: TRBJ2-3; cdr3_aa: ASSEGDRSHASPDTQY
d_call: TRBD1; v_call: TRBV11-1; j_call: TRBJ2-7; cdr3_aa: ASRPTDRGIAEQY
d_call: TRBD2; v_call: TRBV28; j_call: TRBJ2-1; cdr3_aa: ASTPTVWLAGDEQF
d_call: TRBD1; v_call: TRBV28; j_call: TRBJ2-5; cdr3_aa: ASSLDRGPLETQY
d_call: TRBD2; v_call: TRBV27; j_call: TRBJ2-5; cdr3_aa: ASSQGLAGLQETQY
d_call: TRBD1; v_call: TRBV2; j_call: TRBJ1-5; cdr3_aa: ASREGTGGFQPQH
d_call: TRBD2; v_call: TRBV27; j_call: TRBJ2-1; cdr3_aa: ASSFGGLEGNEQF
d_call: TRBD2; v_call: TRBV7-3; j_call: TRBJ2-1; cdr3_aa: ASSRLAGGVGEQF